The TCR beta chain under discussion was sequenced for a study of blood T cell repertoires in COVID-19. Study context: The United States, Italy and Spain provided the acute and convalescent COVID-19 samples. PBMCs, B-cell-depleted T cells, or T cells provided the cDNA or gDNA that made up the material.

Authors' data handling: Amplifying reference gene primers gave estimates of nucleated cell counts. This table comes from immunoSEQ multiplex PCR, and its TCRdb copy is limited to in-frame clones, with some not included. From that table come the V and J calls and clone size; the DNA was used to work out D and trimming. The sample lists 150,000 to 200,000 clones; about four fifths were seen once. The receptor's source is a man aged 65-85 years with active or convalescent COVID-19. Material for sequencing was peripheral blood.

The CDR3 DNA follows: TGCGCCAGCAGCCAAGACATAGTTCCAGAGCAGTACTTC. Protein: CASSQDIVPEQYF. The chain is built from TRBV4-1 and TRBJ2-7; D unclear. The CDR3 contains 13 residues. V was clipped by 0 bases and J by 7 bases, with 10 bases between them. Germline-derived CDR1 and CDR2 are MGHRA and YSYEKL.